These T cell receptor beta chains were read from a single sample in a study of blood T cell repertoires in COVID-19. Assay: immunoSEQ multiplex PCR; the TCRdb copy retains only in-frame clones and omits some. The sample consists of 230,000 or so clones, 80% to 85% of them appearing once. The sample was peripheral blood. All receptors derive from a human donor in a cohort sampled during active COVID-19. The CDR3 runs from the conserved cysteine through the conserved F or W. A D gene is named only where the DNA matches it firmly. Not every row has a clone size; where given, it reads once, few, many or a size class.

clone_size j_call d_call v_call cdr3_aa cdr3_nt
NA TRBJ2-5 TRBD2 TRBV7-9 CASRYTSGSAETQYF TGTGCCAGCAGGTATACTAGCGGGAGTGCGGAGACCCAGTACTTC
NA TRBJ2-1 TRBD1 TRBV5-1 CASSLLGQLSDEQFF TGCGCCAGCAGCTTGCTGGGACAGCTGAGCGATGAGCAGTTCTTC
NA TRBJ1-3 NA TRBV7-2 CASSFQQGNTIYF TGTGCCAGCAGCTTCCAACAGGGAAACACCATATATTTT
NA TRBJ1-2 TRBD1 TRBV19 CASARQGSNYGYTF TGTGCCAGTGCTCGACAGGGGTCTAACTATGGCTACACCTTC
NA TRBJ1-2 NA TRBV27 CASSSGYRDGYTF TGTGCCAGCAGTTCGGGGTATAGGGATGGCTACACCTTC
NA TRBJ2-7 NA TRBV4-2 CASSHPLRETSSYEQYF TGTGCCAGCAGCCATCCTCTCCGAGAGACAAGCTCCTACGAGCAGTACTTC
NA TRBJ1-4 TRBD1 TRBV5-1 CASSPQGAKGEKLFF TGCGCCAGCAGCCCCCAGGGGGCCAAGGGGGAAAAACTGTTTTTT
few TRBJ1-6 TRBD1 TRBV2 CASRGDRGPVSPLHF TGTGCCAGCAGGGGGGACAGGGGACCGGTCTCACCCCTCCACTTT
NA TRBJ2-7 TRBD1 TRBV5-5 CASSSRTGNEQYF TGTGCCAGCAGCTCCCGGACAGGGAACGAGCAGTACTTC
NA TRBJ2-4 TRBD2 TRBV6-2/TRBV6-3 CASSERLAGAQGAKNIQYF TGTGCCAGCAGTGAGCGACTAGCGGGAGCACAAGGGGCCAAAAACATTCAGTACTTC
NA TRBJ2-5 TRBD1 TRBV29-1 CSVLTGTDKKETQYF TGCAGCGTACTCACTGGGACAGACAAAAAAGAGACCCAGTACTTC
NA TRBJ1-1 NA TRBV5-4 CASSPRLTMNTEAFF TGTGCCAGCAGCCCCCGCCTAACTATGAACACTGAAGCTTTCTTT
NA TRBJ1-2 TRBD1 TRBV7-9 CASSSGTGRIPRVYGYTF TGTGCCAGCAGCTCCGGGACAGGGAGAATCCCTAGGGTCTATGGCTACACCTTC